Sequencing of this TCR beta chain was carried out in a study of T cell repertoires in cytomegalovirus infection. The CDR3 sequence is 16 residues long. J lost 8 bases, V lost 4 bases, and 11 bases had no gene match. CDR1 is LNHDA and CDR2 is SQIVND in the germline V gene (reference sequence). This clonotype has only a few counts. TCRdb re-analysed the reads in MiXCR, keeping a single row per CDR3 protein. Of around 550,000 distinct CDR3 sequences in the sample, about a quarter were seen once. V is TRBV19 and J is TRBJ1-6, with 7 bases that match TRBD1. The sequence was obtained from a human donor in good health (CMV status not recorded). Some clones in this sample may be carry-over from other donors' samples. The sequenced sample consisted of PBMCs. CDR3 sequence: CASSTKRTGDDSPLHF. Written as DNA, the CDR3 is TGTGCCAGTAGTACCAAGCGGACAGGCGATGATTCACCCCTCCACTTT.